This T cell receptor (beta chain) was found in a study of T cell clonality in common variable immunodeficiency (dated by TCRdb to about 2015). Findings and caveats that apply to the study as a whole: Increased TCRbeta clonality was found in CVID subjects compared with healthy controls (t-test p = 0.018), with the increase being most characteristic of about a third of subjects. Correlations between repertoire features and clinical complications were limited by patient heterogeneity within the CVID cohort. The authors noted that sequencing repertoires of T cell subpopulations would be needed to clarify what caused the increased clonality in CVID. Despite equal DNA input, controls averaged around 87,000 unique sequences per sample versus 30,000 to 40,000 in CVID samples. Healthy controls shared more TCRbeta clones with each other than CVID subjects shared among themselves (p < 0.0001). CVID TCRbeta sequences were reported to have fewer deletions and N-nucleotide insertions and to lack highly modified clones with 13 or more V deletions.

The V end loses 0 bases and the J end loses 0 bases, and a stretch of 9 bases separates them. The germline V gene encodes CDR1 SGHAT and CDR2 FQNNGV. From the cysteine up to the phenylalanine, the CDR3 has a length of 15 residues. Of the CDR3's DNA, 36 bases were read; they are in frame from base 1. Predominantly Caucasian heritage was noted among both the CVID patients and the healthy controls. Heparinized peripheral whole blood samples of about 5 to 8 ml were obtained from each donor. Genomic DNA from adults with common variable immune deficiency (CVID) and from healthy adult controls was used to sequence TCRbeta CDR3 repertoires. The control group comprised 22 healthy adult volunteers, some 12 female and approximately ten male, aged 23 to 66 years with a mean age of around 37. To isolate peripheral blood mononuclear cells, diluted blood was subjected to density centrifugation over Hypaque 1077 or Ficoll-Paque. Genomic DNA was obtained from unsorted mononuclear cells using either Qiagen column purification or a centrifugation-based method.

For sequencing, equivalent amounts of genomic DNA were input from CVID and control samples. For every sample, a 60 bp segment covering the rearranged TCRbeta CDR3 region was amplified and then sequenced. The immunoSEQ assay, a bias-corrected multiplex PCR combined with high-throughput sequencing, was used to amplify TCRbeta. On the study's bioinformatics: Every unique nucleotide sequence was considered a clone and was annotated with V, D and J genes, copy number and frequency. Sequences were labeled productive if in frame, and non-productive if out of frame or containing stop codons. As previously described, clonality was computed from Shannon's entropy. Mean CDR3 Kyte-Doolittle hydropathy was derived from the predicted amino acid sequences of productive clones. Hierarchical clustering of scaled V gene usage was performed with the R hclust function using Manhattan distance and complete linkage. Sharing of clones by CDR3 amino acid sequence was evaluated through resampling of 12 repertoires per group over 100 rounds. The repertoires were screened for roughly 70 published EBV-specific TCRbeta sequences and roughly 240 published CMV-specific TCRbeta sequences. After two CVID samples that produced fewer than 10,000 sequences were dropped from the analysis, some 40 CVID repertoires remained. Sourced from immuneACCESS, this table was stored by TCRdb with only in-frame sequences that have V and J called. A share of the clones is absent; for the studies checked, an unresolved V gene accounts for under half, and the remainder has no known explanation. Clone size and the V and J calls come from that table; the DNA yielded D and trimming. Here the sample lists 30,000 to 40,000 clones, none seen once only. 0.75% to 1% of the sample lies in the top ten.

This clone was seen ten or more times. No cognate antigen has been identified for it. The read ends 3 residues early relative to the CDR3; the germline J gene fills the gap. Sample: peripheral blood mononuclear cells. The chain links TRBV11-2 with TRBJ2-7, with no D gene named confidently. The origin of this receptor is a person aged 18 to 75 in good health. The CDR3 here reads CASSLDLPSSYEQYF. CDR3 DNA, as far as it was read: TGTGCCAGCAGCTTAGATCTCCCCAGCTCCTACGAG.